Presented here are 15 T cell receptor beta chains from one specimen sequenced in a study of cytomegalovirus exposure and HLA in healthy donors. With 60 Vbeta and 13 Jbeta primers, the PCR was carried out. Generated by immunoSEQ multiplex PCR, the TCRdb table keeps only in-frame clones and is missing some. The sample consists of about 150,000 clones, less than 85% of them appearing once. The source material was PBMCs. The receptors shown here come from a woman in her forties or fifties in good health and CMV-seropositive.

The CDR3 DNA is TGCGCCAGCAGCCAAGCGGGGGGCGGGACCGGGGAGCTGTTTTTT. It specifies CASSQAGGGTGELFF. The V gene is TRBV4-3, the J gene TRBJ2-2; a weak D match, TRBD2 (7 bases). Deletions cut 1 base from V and 5 bases from J, with 11 bases between. Germline values: CDR1 LGHNA, CDR2 YSLEER. The CDR3 length is 15 residues.

This chain connects TRBV29-1 to TRBJ2-3; D call uncertain. Trimming shortened V by 5 bases and J by 7 bases, and 19 bases separated the two germline ends. Germline loops: CDR1 SQVTM, CDR2 ANQGSEA. The CDR3 covers 14 residues. CDR3 sequence reads: CSVTPAPNYNTQYF. The CDR3 nucleotides are TGCAGCGTTACCCCAGCCCCGAACTATAATACGCAGTATTTT.

The rearrangement uses TRBV29-1 and TRBJ2-2; TRBD1 matches 8 bases. Looked up from germline, CDR1 is SQVTM and CDR2 is ANQGSEA. The CDR3 has 13 amino acids. V gave up 6 bases and J gave up 3 bases; unmatched junction bases: 3. CDR3 DNA sequence: TGCAGCGTACGGACAGGGCACACCGGGGAGCTGTTTTTT. Encoded protein: CSVRTGHTGELFF.

The rearrangement links TRBV7-2 to TRBJ2-7; D unclear. V lost 1 base and J 0 bases, leaving 10 bases between the germline ends. The germline V gene encodes CDR1 SGHTA and CDR2 FQGNSA. The length of the CDR3 is 15 residues. The DNA of the CDR3 is TGTGCCAGCAGCTTAGGTCCTCTCCTCTCCTACGAGCAGTACTTC. As protein: CASSLGPLLSYEQYF.

This chain links TRBV5-4 with TRBJ1-1; TRBD1 matches 8 bases. Losses at the gene ends were 4 bases for V and 1 base for J; bases not matched to a gene: 3. Germline V lookup: CDR1 SGHNT, CDR2 YYREEE (reference sequence). CDR3 length equals 14 residues. CDR3 sequence (DNA): TGTGCCAGCAGCCCTGGGACAGGGAACACTGAAGCTTTCTTT. The encoded protein is CASSPGTGNTEAFF.

The CDR3 coding sequence is TGTGCCAGCAGCTTGGCATCAAATGAGCAGTTCTTC. Amino acids: CASSLASNEQFF. This rearrangement joins TRBV5-6 to TRBJ2-1; D is uncertain. Germline V CDR1 and CDR2: SGHDT, YYEEEE. V was pared by 0 bases and J by 7 bases, with 5 bases between. This CDR3 spans 12 amino acids.

The gene calls are TRBV27 and TRBJ2-1, with D possibly being TRBD2 (6 bases). CDR1 is MNHEY, CDR2 SMNVEV, per germline (reference sequence). Between the trimmed V and J ends, which lost 3 bases and 10 bases, there was a span of 7 bases. The CDR3 sequence is 11 residues long. The CDR3 sequence: CASSFRGEQFF. CDR3 nucleotide sequence: TGTGCCAGCAGTTTCCGGGGGGAGCAGTTCTTC.

The gene calls are TRBV7-2 and TRBJ1-5; a possible D gene is TRBD1 (6 bases). The V end was cut by 4 bases, the J end by 1 base, with 14 bases between. Germline V gives CDR1 SGHTA, CDR2 FQGNSA. The CDR3 runs 16 residues. CDR3 sequence (DNA): TGTGCCAGCAGCTCCGATCGGACAGCGAGCAATCAGCCCCAGCATTTT. It encodes CASSSDRTASNQPQHF.

A note on this clone: The CDR3 does not end in the conserved phenylalanine or tryptophan, so this is likely a read error. This chain links TRBV5-4 with TRBJ2-7, with 9 bases that match TRBD1. Germline V gene lookup returns CDR1 SGHNT and CDR2 YYREEE (reference sequence). This CDR3 is built from 15 residues. With V trimmed by 2 bases and J by 2 bases, 5 bases remained unmatched. The CDR3 protein is CASSFTGGLTYEQYL. CDR3 nucleotides: TGTGCCAGCAGCTTCACAGGGGGCCTGACCTACGAGCAGTACCTC.

The J gene is TRBJ2-7, the V gene TRBV10-2; 8 bases map to TRBD1. From germline, CDR1 is WSHSY and CDR2 SAAADI. V lost 7 bases, J lost 6 bases, and 11 bases stayed unmatched. The CDR3 is made up of 14 amino acids. The CDR3 region has the DNA TGCGCCAGCACCCCAGGGGGCGCGGTACCCGAGCAGTACTTC. It encodes CASTPGGAVPEQYF.

In regard to this clone: One end of the junction fails to match germline, which may point to a read error. The rearrangement links TRBV9 to TRBJ1-4; tentatively, D is TRBD1 (5 bases). Germline CDR1 reads SGDLS; CDR2 reads YYNGEE. The CDR3 loop spans 14 amino acids. The CDR3 coding sequence is TGTGCCAGCAGCGTAACCGGGACTAGTGAAAAACTGTTTTTT. Amino acids: CASSVTGTSEKLFF.

The chain joins TRBV5-1 to TRBJ2-3, with a possible D match to TRBD1 (6 bases). CDR3 size: 14 residues. Germline CDR1 and CDR2: SGHRS and YFSETQ. Trimming took off 5 bases at V and 8 bases at J, with 18 bases between the two ends. The chain's CDR3 is CASSPDRLQTTQYF. The CDR3 DNA reads TGCGCCAGCAGTCCAGACAGGCTACAGACTACGCAGTATTTT.

The gene calls are TRBV7-2 and TRBJ2-6; 9 nucleotides line up with TRBD1. J lost 0 bases, V lost 5 bases, and 5 bases had no gene match. Germline lookup yields CDR1 SGHTA and CDR2 FQGNSA. The CDR3 is made up of 17 amino acids. CDR3 DNA sequence: TGTGCCAGCAGCGTCGGACAGGGGACCTCTGGGGCCAACGTCCTGACTTTC. Its protein is CASSVGQGTSGANVLTF.

This clone has just a few counts. The gene calls are TRBV7-2 and TRBJ2-3; 11 positions match TRBD2. V dropped 5 bases and J dropped 2; count of bases not matched to a gene: 3. In germline, CDR1 is SGHTA, CDR2 FQGNSA. CDR3 length: 15 residues. Written as DNA, the CDR3 is TGTGCCAGCAGCAATAGCGGGGGGGCCACAGATACGCAGTATTTT. The encoded protein is CASSNSGGATDTQYF.

The rearrangement joins TRBV2 to TRBJ1-1; 10 bases align to TRBD1. The CDR3 covers 14 residues. The germline V gene encodes CDR1 SNHLY and CDR2 FYNNEI. J gave up 4 bases and V 6 bases, and 5 bases lay outside the gene matches. The CDR3 bases are TGTGCCAGCAGCCGACAGGGGGCGCCCACTGAAGCTTTCTTT. This sequence encodes CASSRQGAPTEAFF.